This T cell receptor (beta chain) was sequenced during a study of blood T cell repertoires in COVID-19. On the study more broadly: The study drew acute and convalescent COVID-19 samples from the United States, Italy and Spain. Sources were T cells, B-cell-depleted T cells, or PBMCs; the material itself was cDNA or gDNA.

In the study's own analysis: Nucleated cell number was recorded as an estimate derived from reference gene primer amplification. Only in-frame clones appear in the TCRdb table, and some are missing; sequencing was by immunoSEQ multiplex PCR. The V and J calls and clone size are taken from that table; D and trimming were inferred from the DNA. Among 150,000 to 200,000 clones listed, around 90% were seen once. The CDR3 has 16 amino acids. CDR1 is GTSNPN and CDR2 is SVGIG in the germline V gene (reference sequence). J lost 0 bases, V lost 4 bases, and 8 bases had no gene match. The table lists this clone with a count of one.

The chain recombines TRBV30 with TRBJ1-5, with 8 positions matching TRBD1. This clonotype was sampled from a man between 40 and 49 years old with active or convalescent COVID-19. The sample taken for sequencing was peripheral blood. The CDR3: CAWTTGATYSNQPQHF. The CDR3 DNA sequence: TGTGCCTGGACGACAGGGGCCACGTATAGCAATCAGCCCCAGCATTTT.